This T cell receptor (beta chain) was sequenced for a study of response to subunit inactivated influenza vaccine. The CDR3 covers 17 residues. V shed 4 bases, J shed 8 bases, and the junction held 14 bases outside the gene matches. Germline V gene data show CDR1 as ENHRY and CDR2 as SYGVKD. This clonotype showed up just a few times. A single record per CDR3 protein comes from TCRdb applying MiXCR to the RT-PCR reads. This sample carries a few hundred thousand distinct CDR3 sequences, 11% to 15% of them seen once, and the ten largest clones take approximately 10%. The material was PBMCs from blood, obtained 11 to 12 days after vaccination. The source is a man aged 45 to 65 who received an inactivated influenza vaccine. The V and J genes are TRBV10-3 and TRBJ2-1, with 10 bases matching TRBD2. The CDR3 region has the DNA TGTGCCATCAGTGGTCTTGAGAGCGGGAGGGCCCCAGATGAGCAGTTCTTC. Translation gives CAISGLESGRAPDEQFF.